This entry concerns a single T cell receptor beta chain. Per the germline V gene, CDR1 is GTSNPN and CDR2 is SVGIG (reference sequence). CDR3 length: 13 amino acids. V lost 1 base, J lost 12 bases, and 11 bases stayed unmatched. The sample comes from a study of blood T cell repertoires in COVID-19. Study-level background: T cells, B-cell-depleted T cells, or PBMCs supplied cDNA or gDNA.

Measured with immunoSEQ multiplex PCR; TCRdb has only the in-frame clones, and not every one. This sample yields approximately 240,000 clones, of which about 90% are seen a single time; approximately 3% belongs to the top ten. The sample comprised PBMCs or T cells enriched from blood (not recorded which). The origin of this receptor is a woman between 45 and 60 years old in a cohort exposed to, infected with or recovered from COVID-19 (not recorded which). The chain employs TRBV30 and TRBJ2-7, with 8 bases that match TRBD1. CDR3 loop: CAWSGTGTTVRYF. CDR3 DNA: TGTGCCTGGAGTGGGACAGGGACAACGGTGAGGTACTTC.